Following are 28 T cell receptor beta chains from one sample sequenced in a study of T cell repertoires in cytomegalovirus infection. Their recognized antigens are unknown. TCRdb re-analysed the reads in MiXCR, keeping a single row per CDR3 protein. This sample has 28,000 or so distinct CDR3 sequences, with around 19% found just once. The material was CD8+ T cells from cultured PBMCs, obtained from culture after CMV antigen stimulation. These receptors all stem from a human donor in good health (CMV status not recorded). Some clones in this sample may be carry-over from other donors' samples.

Only a few counts were recorded for this clonotype. V usage is TRBV20-1 and J usage is TRBJ1-2, with a possible D match to TRBD1 (6 bases). The CDR3 contains 16 residues. The V end lost 2 bases, the J end lost 8 bases, and 24 bases lay between the germline ends. Per germline, CDR1 DFQATT and CDR2 SNEGSKA (reference sequence). The CDR3 bases are TGCAGTGCTAGACCCCGAGTTCAGGGGAACCATGAGGGCTACACCTTC. It translates to CSARPRVQGNHEGYTF.

This clonotype has more than one count but fewer than ten. The chain employs TRBV11-2 and TRBJ2-2, with 9 nucleotides matching TRBD2. With V trimmed by 3 bases and J by 5 bases, 4 bases remained unmatched. Germline V gene lookup returns CDR1 SGHAT and CDR2 FQNNGV. The CDR3 contains 15 residues. The CDR3 DNA reads as TGTGCCAGCAGCTTGGTTAGCGGGGGAACCGGGGAGCTGTTTTTT. This encodes CASSLVSGGTGELFF. The whole variable domain, filled in from reference TRBV11-2 and TRBJ2-2, reads EAGVAQSPRYKIIEKRQSVAFWCNPISGHATLYWYQQILGQGPKLLIQFQNNGVVDDSQLPKDRFSAERLKGVDSTLKIQPAKLEDSAVYLCASSLVSGGTGELFFGEGSRLTVL.

This clonotype was seen a few times. This sequence joins TRBV11-2 and TRBJ2-4; 7 bases are a match to TRBD2. Unmatched junction bases numbered 9, after V lost 6 bases and J lost 4 bases. CDR1 and CDR2 (germline): SGHAT, FQNNGV. The CDR3 extends over 15 amino acids. This chain's CDR3 is CASRNPGTTKNIQYF. The CDR3 DNA follows: TGTGCCAGCAGGAACCCCGGGACTACAAAAAACATTCAGTACTTC.

The rearrangement links TRBV27 to TRBJ2-1; no reliable D call. The V end lost 3 bases, the J end lost 7 bases, and 10 bases lay between the germline ends. Germline V gene sequence: CDR1 MNHEY, CDR2 SMNVEV (reference sequence). This CDR3 spans 13 amino acids. The CDR3: CASSFGVSNEQFF. The CDR3 DNA sequence: TGTGCCAGCAGTTTTGGGGTTTCGAATGAGCAGTTCTTC.

This clonotype has a count of ten or more. The chain recombines TRBV15 with TRBJ2-5; D not resolved. Germline CDR1 reads LNHNV; CDR2 reads YYDKDF (reference sequence). Deletions cut 0 bases from V and 0 bases from J, with 8 bases between. The CDR3 is 15 amino acids. The CDR3 bases are TGTGCCACCAGCAGAGATGGGTCGAACCAAGAGACCCAGTACTTC. Protein sequence: CATSRDGSNQETQYF.

The chain employs TRBV7-3 and TRBJ2-3, with TRBD1 matching over 7 bases. J was trimmed by 6 bases and V by 2 bases; bases with no gene match: 5. This CDR3 is built from 14 residues. Germline CDR1 reads SGHTA; CDR2 reads FQGTGA. The CDR3 reads CASSLEGADDTQYF. In nucleotides, the CDR3 is TGTGCCAGCAGCTTAGAGGGGGCGGACGATACGCAGTATTTT.

The chain uses TRBV25-1 and TRBJ2-3; TRBD1 might be the D (6 bases). From germline, CDR1 is MGHDK and CDR2 SYGVNS. This CDR3 is built from 12 residues. The ends were cut back, 5 bases at V and 8 bases at J, with 11 bases in the middle. Written as DNA, the CDR3 is TGTGCCAGCAGTCCGGGACACGGTACGCAGTATTTT. Translated: CASSPGHGTQYF. Filled out from reference TRBV25-1 and TRBJ2-3, the complete variable domain reads EADIYQTPRYLVIGTGKKITLECSQTMGHDKMYWYQQDPGMELHLIHYSYGVNSTEKGDLSSESTVSRIRTEHFPLTLESARPSHTSQYLCASSPGHGTQYFGPGTRLTVL.

The sample holds a few counts of this clonotype. V usage is TRBV28 and J usage is TRBJ2-3, with TRBD2 matching 7 bases. J gave up 1 base and V 5 bases, and 3 bases lay outside the gene matches. From germline, CDR1 is MDHEN and CDR2 SYDVKM. There are 14 residues in the CDR3. The CDR3 loop reads CASSITSGTDTQYF. The CDR3 DNA follows: TGTGCCAGCAGTATAACTAGCGGCACAGATACGCAGTATTTT.

This clonotype has more than one count but fewer than ten. The chain combines TRBV5-5 with TRBJ2-4; possible D gene TRBD2, 7 bases. The V gene's germline CDR1 is SGHKS and CDR2 YYEKEE (reference sequence). The germline V and J ends were trimmed by 3 bases and 3 bases, with 16 bases remaining between them. The CDR3 extends over 16 amino acids. CDR3 DNA sequence: TGTGCCAGCAGCTACGGACTAGGGGGGGTCAAAAACATTCAGTACTTC. Translated: CASSYGLGGVKNIQYF.

The CDR3 sequence is CASTPGSANYGYTF. The CDR3 nucleotides are TGTGCCAGCACCCCGGGCAGCGCTAACTATGGCTACACCTTC. V usage is TRBV25-1 and J usage is TRBJ1-2; D not certain. Germline lookup yields CDR1 MGHDK and CDR2 SYGVNS. This CDR3 comprises 14 residues. V lost 7 bases to trimming and J lost 0 bases, with 12 bases between them.

The CDR3 coding sequence is TGCAGCGTTGAAGAGACCGTCTCTGGGAATGAGCAGTTCTTC. It specifies CSVEETVSGNEQFF. The chain joins TRBV29-1 to TRBJ2-1; D gene uncertain. The CDR3 is made up of 14 amino acids. Germline V CDR1 and CDR2: SQVTM, ANQGSEA. Trimming shortened V by 0 bases and J by 7 bases, and 13 bases separated the two germline ends.

This clonotype was seen more than once but under ten times. This chain joins TRBV7-6 and TRBJ2-5, with D possibly matching TRBD2 (6 bases). The V end was cut by 5 bases, the J end by 2 bases, with 12 bases between. The CDR3 is made up of 14 amino acids. Germline CDR1 SGHVS, CDR2 FNYEAQ. The CDR3: CASSPLGLQETQYF. The CDR3 DNA reads TGTGCCAGCAGCCCACTGGGACTTCAAGAGACCCAGTACTTC.

This chain uses TRBV19 with TRBJ2-1; tentatively, D is TRBD1 (6 bases). Per the germline V gene, CDR1 is LNHDA and CDR2 is SQIVND (reference sequence). This CDR3 has 14 amino acids. Trimming stripped 5 bases from V and 2 bases from J, with 10 bases between. CDR3 residues: CASSGGDTYNEQFF. CDR3 sequence (DNA): TGTGCCAGTAGTGGGGGCGACACCTACAATGAGCAGTTCTTC. The whole variable domain, remainder taken from reference TRBV19 and TRBJ2-1, is DGGITQSPKYLFRKEGQNVTLSCEQNLNHDAMYWYRQDPGQGLRLIYYSQIVNDFQKGDIAEGYSVSREKKESFPLTVTSAQKNPTAFYLCASSGGDTYNEQFFGPGTRLTVL.

This clonotype was seen at least ten times. The J gene is TRBJ1-2, the V gene TRBV27; D not resolved. This CDR3 comprises 14 residues. Trimming cost V 0 bases and J 4 bases, with 9 bases left between them. Germline V gene lookup returns CDR1 MNHEY and CDR2 SMNVEV (reference sequence). CDR3 sequence reads: CASSLSTGAYGYTF. The CDR3 coding sequence is TGTGCCAGCAGTTTATCCACGGGTGCCTATGGCTACACCTTC.

V is TRBV7-6 and J is TRBJ2-7; D perhaps matches TRBD1 (5 bases). With 8 bases removed from V and 0 bases from J, the gap between germline ends came to 20 bases. CDR3 length: 16 amino acids. Germline-derived CDR1 and CDR2 are SGHVS and FNYEAQ. As DNA, the CDR3 is TGTGCCAGCTCCAGGGTGGTTGCAGGGAACTCCTACGAGCAGTACTTC. It translates to CASSRVVAGNSYEQYF.

The chain recombines TRBV12-3 or TRBV12-4 with TRBJ1-1; tentatively, D is TRBD1 (6 bases). This CDR3 region has 12 residues. With 5 bases removed from V and 5 bases from J, the gap between germline ends came to 9 bases. The CDR3 DNA sequence: TGTGCCAGCAGTCCCGGGACAACTGAAGCTTTCTTT. Translating gives CASSPGTTEAFF.

This clonotype has just a few counts. This chain joins TRBV12-3 or TRBV12-4 and TRBJ2-7; 8 bases align to TRBD2. V was pared by 1 base and J by 7 bases, with 0 bases of the junction left unmatched. This CDR3 is 12 amino acids long. The CDR3 reads CASSLVAGEQYF. CDR3 nucleotides: TGTGCCAGCAGTTTAGTAGCGGGAGAGCAGTACTTC.

The gene calls are TRBV6-2 or TRBV6-3 and TRBJ2-1; 10 nucleotides line up with TRBD2. Unmatched junction bases numbered 9, after V lost 2 bases and J lost 5 bases. The CDR3 contains 17 residues. CDR1 is MNHEY and CDR2 is SVGEGT in the germline V gene. CDR3 bases: TGTGCCAGCAGTTACGGCCGGACTAGCGGTACCCACAATGAGCAGTTCTTC. Translated, it gives CASSYGRTSGTHNEQFF.

This clonotype was detected a few times. The CDR3 region has the DNA TGTGCCAGTAGTAATCGGGGGTCGGATGAGCAGTTCTTC. It specifies CASSNRGSDEQFF. The V gene is TRBV19, the J gene TRBJ2-1, with a tentative D call TRBD2 (6 bases). Germline-derived CDR1 and CDR2 are LNHDA and SQIVND (reference sequence). The V gene lost 4 bases and the J gene lost 8 bases, with 12 bases spanning the gap. CDR3 length: 13 amino acids.

The chain recombines TRBV28 with TRBJ2-1, with D possibly TRBD1 on 5 matching bases. The CDR3 has 14 residues. The V end lost 8 bases, the J end lost 0 bases, and 11 bases lay between the germline ends. Per germline, CDR1 MDHEN and CDR2 SYDVKM. Here the CDR3 reads CASARDSSYNEQFF. For the CDR3, the DNA is TGTGCCAGCGCCCGCGACAGCTCCTACAATGAGCAGTTCTTC.

This clonotype has at least ten counts. CDR3 in amino acids: CASSLGQVPGETQYF. The CDR3 DNA follows: TGTGCCAGCAGTTTAGGCCAGGTACCAGGAGAGACCCAGTACTTC. The genes are TRBV28 and TRBJ2-5; D is ambiguous. The CDR3 is made up of 15 amino acids. Germline CDR1 MDHEN, CDR2 SYDVKM. The ends were cut back, 2 bases at V and 4 bases at J, with 14 bases in the middle.

With regard to this clonotype: Lacking the conserved final phenylalanine or tryptophan, this CDR3 likely reflects a read error. The CDR3 region has the DNA TGTGCCACCAGGGGACAGGGGACTGAAGCTTTCTCT. It encodes CATRGQGTEAFS. The chain carries TRBV24-1 and TRBJ1-1, with 10 bases fitting TRBD1. The germline V gene encodes CDR1 KGHDR and CDR2 SFDVKD. The J segment lost 5 bases and the V segment lost 7 bases, leaving 0 bases of the junction unmatched. The CDR3 length is 12 residues.

Only a few counts were recorded for this clonotype. The chain couples TRBV6-2 or TRBV6-3 to TRBJ2-7, with 8 bases that match TRBD1. There are 15 residues in the CDR3. J was trimmed by 4 bases and V by 7 bases; bases with no gene match: 12. CDR1 is MNHEY, CDR2 SVGEGT, per germline. The CDR3 sequence: CASTPLTGAPYEQYF. The CDR3 DNA reads as TGTGCCAGCACCCCCCTGACAGGGGCCCCTTACGAGCAGTACTTC.

This clonotype was recorded many times. The chain couples TRBV7-9 to TRBJ2-1; 14 nucleotides agree with TRBD2. Trimming at V came to 5 bases and at J to 5 bases, leaving 11 bases not matched to a gene. CDR1 and CDR2 from the germline V gene are SEHNR and FQNEAQ (reference sequence). This CDR3 spans 18 amino acids. In DNA form, the CDR3 reads TGTGCCAGCAGCCCCTCCCGGGGGACTAGCGGGAGTGACAATGAGCAGTTCTTC. Its protein product is CASSPSRGTSGSDNEQFF.

This clonotype was found a few times. The gene calls are TRBV7-2 and TRBJ2-1; 10 bases agree with TRBD1. Germline V gene lookup returns CDR1 SGHTA and CDR2 FQGNSA. CDR3 length: 16 amino acids. The V gene end was trimmed by 5 bases and the J gene end by 7 bases; junction bases not matched to a gene: 11. The CDR3 region is CASSLGTGAPRNEQFF. The CDR3 nucleotides are TGTGCCAGCAGCCTCGGGACAGGGGCCCCTAGGAATGAGCAGTTCTTC.

This clonotype was observed a few times. This rearrangement joins TRBV6-2 or TRBV6-3 to TRBJ2-7; D is unresolved. In germline, CDR1 is MNHEY, CDR2 SVGEGT. The CDR3 has 14 residues. V was trimmed by 2 bases and J by 4 bases, leaving 12 bases between them. The CDR3, as DNA: TGTGCCAGCAGTTACATGTACGGCCGGTACGAGCAGTACTTC. Protein product: CASSYMYGRYEQYF.

This clonotype appeared once. V and J are TRBV10-3 and TRBJ2-7; TRBD2 matches at 8 bases. The V gene end was trimmed by 8 bases and the J gene end by 1 base; junction bases not matched to a gene: 4. The CDR3 totals 13 residues. Germline CDR1 is ENHRY and CDR2 is SYGVKD. CDR3 in amino acids: CAISAGGSYEQYF. DNA for the CDR3: TGTGCCATCTCGGCGGGAGGTTCCTACGAGCAGTACTTC.

The rearrangement uses TRBV7-8 and TRBJ1-1; TRBD1 might be the D (5 bases). This CDR3 contains 16 residues. Looked up from germline, CDR1 is SGHVS and CDR2 is FQNEAQ. The V gene lost 5 bases and the J gene lost 0 bases, with 16 bases spanning the gap. The CDR3 DNA sequence: TGTGCCAGCAGCCCTAGTGGGGCAGGGATGAACACTGAAGCTTTCTTT. This gives the protein CASSPSGAGMNTEAFF.